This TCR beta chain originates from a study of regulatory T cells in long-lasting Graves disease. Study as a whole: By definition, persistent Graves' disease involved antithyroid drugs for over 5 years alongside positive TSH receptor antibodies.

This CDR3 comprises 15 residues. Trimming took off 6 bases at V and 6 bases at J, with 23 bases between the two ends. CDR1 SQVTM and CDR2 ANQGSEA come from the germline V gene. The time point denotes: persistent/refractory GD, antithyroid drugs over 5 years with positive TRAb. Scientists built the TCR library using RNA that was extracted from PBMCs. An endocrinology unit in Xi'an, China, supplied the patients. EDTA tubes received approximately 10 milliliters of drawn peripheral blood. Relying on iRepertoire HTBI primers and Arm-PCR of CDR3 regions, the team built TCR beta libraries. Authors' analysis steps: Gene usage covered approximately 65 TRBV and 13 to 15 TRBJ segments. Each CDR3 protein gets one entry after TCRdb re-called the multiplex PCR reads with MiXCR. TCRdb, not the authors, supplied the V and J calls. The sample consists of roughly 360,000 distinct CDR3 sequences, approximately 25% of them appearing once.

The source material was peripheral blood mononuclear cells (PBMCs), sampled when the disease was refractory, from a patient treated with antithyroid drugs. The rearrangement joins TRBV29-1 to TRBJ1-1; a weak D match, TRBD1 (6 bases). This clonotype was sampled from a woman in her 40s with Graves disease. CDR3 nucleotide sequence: TGCAGCGTCCCCCCATACTTAACAGGGAAGCCTGAAGCTTTCTTT. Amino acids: CSVPPYLTGKPEAFF.